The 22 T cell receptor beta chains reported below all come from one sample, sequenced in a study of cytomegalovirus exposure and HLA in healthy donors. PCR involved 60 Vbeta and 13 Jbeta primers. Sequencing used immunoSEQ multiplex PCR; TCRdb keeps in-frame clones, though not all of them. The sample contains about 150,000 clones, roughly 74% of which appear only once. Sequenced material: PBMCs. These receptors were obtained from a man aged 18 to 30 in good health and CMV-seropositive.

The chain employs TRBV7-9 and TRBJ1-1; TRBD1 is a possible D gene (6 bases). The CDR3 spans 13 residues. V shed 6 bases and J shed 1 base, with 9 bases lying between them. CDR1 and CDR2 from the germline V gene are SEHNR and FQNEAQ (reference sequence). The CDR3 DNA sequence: TGTGCCAGCAGGGGGGGGCCGAACACTGAAGCTTTCTTT. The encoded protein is CASRGGPNTEAFF.

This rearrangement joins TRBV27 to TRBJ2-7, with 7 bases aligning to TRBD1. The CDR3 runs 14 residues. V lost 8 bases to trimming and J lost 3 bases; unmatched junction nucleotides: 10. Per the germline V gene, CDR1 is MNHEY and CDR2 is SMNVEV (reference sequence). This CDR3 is CASCPEGAFYEQYF. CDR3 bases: TGTGCCAGCTGTCCCGAGGGGGCGTTCTACGAGCAGTACTTC.

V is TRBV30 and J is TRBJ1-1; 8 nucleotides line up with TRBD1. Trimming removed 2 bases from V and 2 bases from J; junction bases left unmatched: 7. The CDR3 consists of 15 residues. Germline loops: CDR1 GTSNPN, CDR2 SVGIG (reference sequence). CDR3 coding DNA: TGTGCCTGGAGTCCCCTGGGACAGGCCAACACTGAAGCTTTCTTT. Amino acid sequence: CAWSPLGQANTEAFF.

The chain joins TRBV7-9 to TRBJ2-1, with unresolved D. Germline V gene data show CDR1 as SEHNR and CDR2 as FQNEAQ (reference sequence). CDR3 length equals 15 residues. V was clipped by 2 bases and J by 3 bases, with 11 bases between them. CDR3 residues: CASSLNPRSYNEQFF. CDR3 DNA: TGTGCCAGCAGCTTAAACCCGAGGAGCTACAATGAGCAGTTCTTC.

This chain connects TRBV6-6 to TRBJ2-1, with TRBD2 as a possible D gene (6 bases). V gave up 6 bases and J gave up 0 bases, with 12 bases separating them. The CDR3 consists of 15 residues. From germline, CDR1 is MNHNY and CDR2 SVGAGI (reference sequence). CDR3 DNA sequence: TGTGCCAGCAGCCTCGGGACTCACTCCTACAATGAGCAGTTCTTC. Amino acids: CASSLGTHSYNEQFF.

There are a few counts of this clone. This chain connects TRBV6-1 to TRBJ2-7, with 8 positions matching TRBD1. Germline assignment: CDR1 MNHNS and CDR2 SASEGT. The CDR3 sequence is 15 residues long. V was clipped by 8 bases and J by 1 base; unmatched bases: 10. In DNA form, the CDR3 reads TGTGCCAGCCATGAAACCGGGACAGGATCCTACGAGCAGTACTTC. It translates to CASHETGTGSYEQYF.

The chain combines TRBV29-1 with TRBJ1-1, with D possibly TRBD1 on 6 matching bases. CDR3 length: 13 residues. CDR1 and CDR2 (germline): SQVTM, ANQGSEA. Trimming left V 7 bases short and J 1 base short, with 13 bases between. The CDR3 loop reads CSARGGTNTEAFF. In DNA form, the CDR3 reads TGCAGCGCTAGGGGGGGAACGAACACTGAAGCTTTCTTT.

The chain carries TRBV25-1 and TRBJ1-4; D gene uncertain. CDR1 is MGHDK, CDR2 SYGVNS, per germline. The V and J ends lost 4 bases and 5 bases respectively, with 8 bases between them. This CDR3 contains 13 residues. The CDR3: CASSVDWNEKLFF. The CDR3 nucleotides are TGTGCCAGCAGTGTGGACTGGAATGAAAAACTGTTTTTT. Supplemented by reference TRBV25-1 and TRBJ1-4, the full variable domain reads EADIYQTPRYLVIGTGKKITLECSQTMGHDKMYWYQQDPGMELHLIHYSYGVNSTEKGDLSSESTVSRIRTEHFPLTLESARPSHTSQYLCASSVDWNEKLFFGSGTQLSVL.

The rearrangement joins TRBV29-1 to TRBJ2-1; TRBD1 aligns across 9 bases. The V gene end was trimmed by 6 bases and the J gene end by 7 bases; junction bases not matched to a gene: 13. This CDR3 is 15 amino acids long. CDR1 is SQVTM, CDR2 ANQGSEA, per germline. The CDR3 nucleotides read TGCAGCGTGGGGTTCGGACAGGGGAAGGGTAATGAGCAGTTCTTC. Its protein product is CSVGFGQGKGNEQFF.

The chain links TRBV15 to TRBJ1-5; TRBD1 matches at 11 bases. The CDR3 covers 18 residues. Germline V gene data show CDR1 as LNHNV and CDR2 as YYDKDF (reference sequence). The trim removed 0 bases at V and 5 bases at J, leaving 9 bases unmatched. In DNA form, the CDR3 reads TGTGCCACCAGCAGAGATCTAGGGGACAGGGGGTTCCATCAGCCCCAGCATTTT. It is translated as CATSRDLGDRGFHQPQHF.

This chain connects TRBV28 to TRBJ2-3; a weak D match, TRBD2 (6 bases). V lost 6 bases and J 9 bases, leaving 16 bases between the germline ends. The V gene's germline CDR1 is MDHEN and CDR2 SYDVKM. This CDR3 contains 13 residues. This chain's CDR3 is CASRPYRELTQYF. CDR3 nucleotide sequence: TGTGCCAGCAGGCCTTACCGGGAGTTAACGCAGTATTTT.

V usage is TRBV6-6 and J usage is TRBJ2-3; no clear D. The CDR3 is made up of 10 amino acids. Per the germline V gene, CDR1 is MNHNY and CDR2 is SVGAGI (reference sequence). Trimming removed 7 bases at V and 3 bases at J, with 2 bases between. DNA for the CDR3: TGTGCCAGCACAACAGATACGCAGTATTTT. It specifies CASTTDTQYF.

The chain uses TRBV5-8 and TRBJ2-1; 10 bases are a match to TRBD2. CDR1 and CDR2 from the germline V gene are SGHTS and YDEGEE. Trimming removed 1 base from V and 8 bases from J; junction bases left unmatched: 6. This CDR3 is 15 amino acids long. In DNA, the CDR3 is TGTGCCAGCAGCTTGACGGCTAGCGGGAGTCATGAGCAGTTCTTC. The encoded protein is CASSLTASGSHEQFF.

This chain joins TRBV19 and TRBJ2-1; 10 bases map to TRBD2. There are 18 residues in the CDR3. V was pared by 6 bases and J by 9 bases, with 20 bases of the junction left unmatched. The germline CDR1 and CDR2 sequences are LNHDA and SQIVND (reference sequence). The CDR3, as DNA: TGTGCCAGTAGAGGGCGGGGGGAGCGGGAGGGCCGTTTAGGTGAGCAGTTCTTC. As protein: CASRGRGEREGRLGEQFF.

CDR3 sequence reads: CASSPGNNEQFF. In DNA form, the CDR3 reads TGTGCCAGCAGCCCCGGTAACAATGAGCAGTTCTTC. V usage is TRBV7-2 and J usage is TRBJ2-1; D unclear. Germline V gives CDR1 SGHTA, CDR2 FQGNSA. This CDR3 has 12 amino acids. The V gene lost 5 bases and the J gene lost 5 bases, with 7 bases spanning the gap.

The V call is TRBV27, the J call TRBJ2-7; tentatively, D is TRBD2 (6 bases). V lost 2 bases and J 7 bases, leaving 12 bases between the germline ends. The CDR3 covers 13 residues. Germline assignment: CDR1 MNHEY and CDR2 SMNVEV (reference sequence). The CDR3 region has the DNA TGTGCCAGCAGTTTAACGGGAGATTGGGAGCAGTACTTC. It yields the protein CASSLTGDWEQYF.

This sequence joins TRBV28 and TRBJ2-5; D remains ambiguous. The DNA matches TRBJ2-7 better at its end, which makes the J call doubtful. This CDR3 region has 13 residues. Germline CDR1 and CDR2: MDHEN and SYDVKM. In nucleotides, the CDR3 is TGTGCCAGCAAGGTCGGGTCCTCCTACGAGCAGTACTTC. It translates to CASKVGSSYEQYF.

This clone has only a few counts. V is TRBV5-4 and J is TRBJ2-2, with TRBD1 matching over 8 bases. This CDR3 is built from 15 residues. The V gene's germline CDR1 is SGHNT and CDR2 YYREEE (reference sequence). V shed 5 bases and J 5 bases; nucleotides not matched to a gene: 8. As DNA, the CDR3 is TGTGCCAGCAGAGACAGGGGAGTCGGGACCGGGGAGCTGTTTTTT. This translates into CASRDRGVGTGELFF.

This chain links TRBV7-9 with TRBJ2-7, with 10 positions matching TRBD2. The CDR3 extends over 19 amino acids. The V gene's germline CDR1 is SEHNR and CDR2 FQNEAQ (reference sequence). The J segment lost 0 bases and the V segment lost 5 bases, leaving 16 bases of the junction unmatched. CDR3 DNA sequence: TGTGCCAGCAGCCACGGACAGGGTTGGTCTAGCGGGAGCTCCTACGAGCAGTACTTC. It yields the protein CASSHGQGWSSGSSYEQYF.

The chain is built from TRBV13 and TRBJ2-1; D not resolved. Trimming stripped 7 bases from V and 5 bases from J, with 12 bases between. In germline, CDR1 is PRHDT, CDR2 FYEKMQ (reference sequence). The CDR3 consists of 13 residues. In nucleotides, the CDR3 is TGTGCCAGCACCCCTTCCGAGGACAATGAGCAGTTCTTC. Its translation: CASTPSEDNEQFF.

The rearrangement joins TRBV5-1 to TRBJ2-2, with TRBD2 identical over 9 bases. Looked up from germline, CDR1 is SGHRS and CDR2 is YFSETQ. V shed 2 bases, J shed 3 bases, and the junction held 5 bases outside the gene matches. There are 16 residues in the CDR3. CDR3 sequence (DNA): TGCGCCAGCAGCTTTAGCGGGAGTTGGGACACCGGGGAGCTGTTTTTT. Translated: CASSFSGSWDTGELFF.

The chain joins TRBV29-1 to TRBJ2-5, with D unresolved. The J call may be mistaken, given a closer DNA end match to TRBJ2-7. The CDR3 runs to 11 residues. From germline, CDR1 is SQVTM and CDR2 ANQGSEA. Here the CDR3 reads CSATVLYEQYF. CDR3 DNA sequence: TGCAGCGCGACTGTACTCTACGAGCAGTACTTC.